Sequencing of this T cell receptor beta chain was carried out in a study of shared clonotypes between healthy human individuals. Study summary: The cohort had two women and a few men, ages 18 to 49.

TCRdb's copy holds only in-frame clones and misses some; the assay was immunoSEQ multiplex PCR. The sample has 110,000 or so clones, under 70% seen once. CDR1 is MRHNA and CDR2 is SNTAGT in the germline V gene. The CDR3 covers 15 residues. Trimming took 0 bases from V and 2 from J; bases not matched to a gene: 0. The V and J genes are TRBV6-4 and TRBJ1-1; 10 bases line up with TRBD1. Sequencing was carried out using memory CD8+ T cells sorted from blood. As to subset: CD45RO+ cells pooled with CCR7-negative TemRA cells. The clonotype originates from a woman aged 25 to 39 in good health. CDR3 loop: CASSDSTGGNTEAFF. Written as DNA, the CDR3 is TGTGCCAGCAGTGACTCGACAGGGGGCAACACTGAAGCTTTCTTT.